The 19 T cell receptor beta chains in this list originate from one sample, sequenced in a study of T cells after yellow fever vaccination. TCRdb itself ran the 5' RACE reads through MiXCR, one entry per CDR3 protein. Found here are tens of thousands of distinct CDR3 sequences, under 6.5% of them singletons; the top ten hold around 2.2%. The sequencing here drew on CD4+ T cells sorted from PBMCs, taken roughly 15 days after the first yellow fever vaccination. The source is a man between 18 and 35 years old who received the YFV17D yellow fever vaccine.

At least ten counts were recorded for this clonotype. The chain uses TRBV3-1 and TRBJ2-7, with a weak D call TRBD1 (6 bases). Trimming took off 0 bases at V and 3 bases at J, with 12 bases between the two ends. CDR1 and CDR2 from the germline V gene are LGHDT and YNNKEL (reference sequence). This CDR3 is built from 15 residues. CDR3 loop: CASSQDRGQIYEQYF. Here the CDR3 DNA reads TGTGCCAGCAGCCAAGATCGGGGACAAATCTACGAGCAGTACTTC.

This clonotype showed up many times. This rearrangement joins TRBV11-2 to TRBJ1-1, with TRBD1 identical over 7 bases. The CDR3 runs 13 residues. CDR1 and CDR2 from the germline V gene are SGHAT and FQNNGV. After removal of 5 bases from V and 6 bases from J, the junction contained 6 bases not matched to a gene. The CDR3 here is CASSAYRGSEAFF. The CDR3 DNA sequence: TGTGCCAGCAGCGCCTACAGGGGCTCTGAAGCTTTCTTT.

Regarding this clonotype: This could be a read error, since a much larger clone is one nucleotide away. The rearrangement uses TRBV7-8 and TRBJ2-7; TRBD1 aligns across 9 bases. V lost 1 base to trimming and J lost 1 base; unmatched junction nucleotides: 11. Germline CDR1 reads SGHVS; CDR2 reads FQNEAQ. This CDR3 is built from 18 residues. CDR3 in amino acids: CASSLEVHTGTGSYEQYF. In DNA form, the CDR3 reads TGTGCCAGCAGCTTAGAAGTTCACACCGGGACAGGGTCCTACGAGCAGTACTTC.

This clonotype has at least ten counts. The V and J genes are TRBV2 and TRBJ1-2; 8 positions agree with TRBD1. V gave up 8 bases and J gave up 5 bases; unmatched junction bases: 7. The CDR3 is made up of 13 amino acids. Germline CDR1 and CDR2: SNHLY and FYNNEI. DNA for the CDR3: TGTGCCAGCGGACAGGGTGATCGTTATGGCTACACCTTC. Its protein is CASGQGDRYGYTF.

In its sample, this clonotype was seen many times. This chain links TRBV14 with TRBJ1-2; weak D call: TRBD1 (6 bases). V lost 3 bases and J lost 7, with 12 bases in between. CDR3 length: 13 amino acids. CDR1 and CDR2 from the germline V gene are SGHDN and FVKESK. CDR3: CASSHLQGSGYTF. CDR3 sequence (DNA): TGTGCCAGCAGCCATCTACAGGGTAGTGGCTACACCTTC.

This clonotype was detected ten times or more. V is TRBV11-2 and J is TRBJ2-5; TRBD2 matches 9 bases. J was trimmed by 2 bases and V by 1 base; bases with no gene match: 2. CDR3 length: 15 residues. CDR1 is SGHAT, CDR2 FQNNGV, per germline. As DNA, the CDR3 is TGTGCCAGCAGCTTAGGGCGGGGGGGGCAAGAGACCCAGTACTTC. It codes for CASSLGRGGQETQYF.

This clonotype has ten or more counts. This chain connects TRBV4-3 to TRBJ2-1; TRBD2 is a possible D gene (6 bases). This CDR3 has 12 amino acids. Germline assignment: CDR1 LGHNA and CDR2 YSLEER. Trimming pared 5 bases from V and 8 bases from J, leaving 10 bases between. Here the CDR3 DNA reads TGCGCCAGCAGCTCGCCGGGGGATGAGCAGTTCTTC. As protein: CASSSPGDEQFF.

This clonotype was observed at least ten times. The V and J genes are TRBV11-2 and TRBJ1-2; D may be TRBD1 (6 bases). The CDR3 totals 18 residues. With 5 bases removed from V and 0 bases from J, the gap between germline ends came to 22 bases. The germline V gene has CDR1 SGHAT and CDR2 FQNNGV. CDR3 loop: CASSARPGVQYSNYGYTF. The CDR3 coding sequence is TGTGCCAGCAGCGCACGACCAGGGGTTCAGTACTCTAACTATGGCTACACCTTC. The full variable domain, in which reference TRBV11-2 and TRBJ1-2 provide the parts outside the CDR3, is EAGVAQSPRYKIIEKRQSVAFWCNPISGHATLYWYQQILGQGPKLLIQFQNNGVVDDSQLPKDRFSAERLKGVDSTLKIQPAKLEDSAVYLCASSARPGVQYSNYGYTFGSGTRLTVV.

This clonotype came up many times. The genes are TRBV12-3 or TRBV12-4 and TRBJ2-3, with 9 bases aligning to TRBD2. J gave up 6 bases and V 9 bases, and 13 bases lay outside the gene matches. The CDR3 sequence is 15 residues long. The CDR3 DNA reads as TGTGCCAGTGCCCCAGCGGGGGGAGGGAGGGATACGCAGTATTTT. Its protein product is CASAPAGGGRDTQYF.

The chain employs TRBV5-4 and TRBJ1-1; possibly TRBD1 for D (5 bases). V was clipped by 2 bases and J by 4 bases, with 12 bases between them. The CDR3 sequence is 14 residues long. Germline V gene lookup returns CDR1 SGHNT and CDR2 YYREEE (reference sequence). DNA of the CDR3: TGTGCCAGCAGCTTCCGGGGCCGGAGCACTGAAGCTTTCTTT. This codes for CASSFRGRSTEAFF.

This clonotype showed up many times. This chain's CDR3 is CASSLDNLIYEQYF. The CDR3, as DNA: TGCGCCAGCAGCTTGGACAACTTAATCTACGAGCAGTACTTC. The chain is built from TRBV5-1 and TRBJ2-7, with no clear D. The CDR3 spans 14 residues. V dropped 0 bases and J dropped 3 bases, with 10 bases sitting between them. Germline values: CDR1 SGHRS, CDR2 YFSETQ. Based on the CDR3 plus reference TRBV5-1 and TRBJ2-7, the full variable domain is KAGVTQTPRYLIKTRGQQVTLSCSPISGHRSVSWYQQTPGQGLQFLFEYFSETQRNKGNFPGRFSGRQFSNSRSEMNVSTLELGDSALYLCASSLDNLIYEQYFGPGTRLTVT.

This clonotype has a count of ten or more. The chain links TRBV21-1 to TRBJ2-1; TRBD1 is taken as the D call from the table, unchecked against the DNA. TRBV21-1 has pseudogene status. This CDR3 is built from 16 residues. CDR3 nucleotides: TGTGCCAGCAGCAGAAAAAAAAGGGACAGACACAATGAGCAGTTCTTC. It yields the protein CASSRKKRDRHNEQFF.

This clonotype was observed many times. The genes are TRBV11-1 and TRBJ2-7, with D perhaps matching TRBD1 (7 bases). Germline values: CDR1 SGHAT, CDR2 FQDESV (reference sequence). This CDR3 spans 15 amino acids. Trimming removed 5 bases from V and 4 bases from J, with 18 bases in between. The CDR3 DNA is TGTGCCAGCAGCCTCTACTCAGGGGGGAAGTACGAGCAGTACTTC. It yields the protein CASSLYSGGKYEQYF. Drawing the rest from reference TRBV11-1 and TRBJ2-7, the complete variable domain is EAEVAQSPRYKITEKSQAVAFWCDPISGHATLYWYRQILGQGPELLVQFQDESVVDDSQLPKDRFSAERLKGVDSTLKIQPAELGDSAMYLCASSLYSGGKYEQYFGPGTRLTVT.

This clonotype has at least ten counts. The gene calls are TRBV7-3 and TRBJ2-4, with 10 bases matching TRBD2. The V and J ends lost 8 bases and 7 bases, in that order; junction bases with no gene match: 5. The CDR3 spans 13 residues. The germline gives CDR1 SGHTA, CDR2 FQGTGA. CDR3 nucleotide sequence: TGTGCCAGCGCCGTAGCGGGGGGTAACATTCAGTACTTC. Encoded protein: CASAVAGGNIQYF.

Many counts were recorded for this clonotype. The rearrangement joins TRBV28 to TRBJ1-5; no reliable D call. The CDR3 length is 14 residues. Germline V lookup: CDR1 MDHEN, CDR2 SYDVKM. Trimming cost V 3 bases and J 5 bases, with 11 bases left between them. CDR3 sequence: CASSFFAGHQPQHF. In DNA, the CDR3 is TGTGCCAGCAGTTTTTTCGCCGGGCATCAGCCCCAGCATTTT. The variable domain in full, completed from reference TRBV28 and TRBJ1-5, reads DVKVTQSSRYLVKRTGEKVFLECVQDMDHENMFWYRQDPGLGLRLIYFSYDVKMKEKGDIPEGYSVSREKKERFSLILESASTNQTSMYLCASSFFAGHQPQHFGDGTRLSIL.

The chain is built from TRBV12-3 or TRBV12-4 and TRBJ2-6; D perhaps matches TRBD2 (7 bases). The V gene lost 3 bases and the J gene lost 4 bases, with 10 bases spanning the gap. CDR3 length equals 15 residues. The CDR3 here is CASSLGGQGANVLTF. The CDR3 region has the DNA TGTGCCAGCAGTTTGGGGGGGCAAGGGGCCAACGTCCTGACTTTC.

The V call is TRBV2, the J call TRBJ2-3; maybe TRBD1 (7 bases). The length of the CDR3 is 16 residues. Germline CDR1 is SNHLY and CDR2 is FYNNEI. Between the trimmed V and J ends, which lost 1 base and 0 bases, there was a span of 11 bases. CDR3 DNA: TGTGCCAGCAGTGAAGGGGCAGGGGGGAGCACAGATACGCAGTATTTT. Amino acid sequence: CASSEGAGGSTDTQYF.

This clonotype was observed at least ten times. This chain connects TRBV13 to TRBJ2-1, with 13 bases that match TRBD2. The germline gives CDR1 PRHDT, CDR2 FYEKMQ (reference sequence). This CDR3 region has 16 residues. The V gene end was trimmed by 4 bases and the J gene end by 4 bases; junction bases not matched to a gene: 4. The CDR3 nucleotides read TGTGCCAGCAGCTCGACTAGCGGGGGGTTGTACAATGAGCAGTTCTTC. Amino acid sequence: CASSSTSGGLYNEQFF.

In its sample, this clonotype was seen many times. The V gene is TRBV20-1, the J gene TRBJ1-5; D is unclear. Germline loops: CDR1 DFQATT, CDR2 SNEGSKA (reference sequence). Trimming cost V 4 bases and J 0 bases, with 16 bases left between them. This CDR3 is built from 16 residues. CDR3 loop: CSATNRPSGSNQPQHF. The CDR3 DNA follows: TGCAGTGCTACGAACCGCCCTAGCGGTAGCAATCAGCCCCAGCATTTT.